Sequencing of this TCR beta chain was carried out in a study of cytomegalovirus exposure and HLA in healthy donors. Study-wide results and caveats: HLA alleles showed associations with 16,951 TCR beta sequences in a later analysis, at a 0.05 false discovery rate.

As concerns this clone: No antigen is known for it.

The CDR3 extends over 15 amino acids. In germline, CDR1 is LGHNA, CDR2 YNFKEQ. V was clipped by 0 bases and J by 2 bases; unmatched bases: 4. Primers for the PCR totalled 60 Vbeta and 13 Jbeta. As handled by the study authors: There were about 80 million unique TCR beta chains by a later count, and some 10 million of them were shared. Method: immunoSEQ multiplex PCR; TCRdb's copy keeps in-frame clones and lacks some. V, J and clone size derive from that table, while D and trimming were established from the DNA sequence. This sample has 90,000 or so clones, with over 65% found just once. The V and J genes are TRBV4-2 and TRBJ2-7, with 7 bases matching TRBD1. The sequenced sample consisted of PBMCs. This clonotype was obtained from a woman younger than 30 in good health and CMV-seropositive. The CDR3 sequence is CASSQEWTGPYEQYF. DNA of the CDR3: TGTGCCAGCAGCCAAGAATGGACAGGCCCCTACGAGCAGTACTTC.